This TCR beta chain derives from a study of shared clonotypes between healthy human individuals (TCRdb year 2020). At the level of the whole study: A couple of women and a few men aged 18 to 49 years were included in the cohort. To increase sequencing depth and limit assay-specific biases, TCR repertoire library preparation and sequencing were carried out by different laboratories using diverse techniques. Per donor, three plates each were used for CD4 naive and CD4 memory, two for CD8 naive, and one for CD8 memory. Leukapheresis yielded between about 0.94 and 9.5 billion PBMCs per donor. To estimate repertoire size and how much clonotype sharing occurs between individuals, the study deeply sequenced the blood TCR repertoires of roughly 5 healthy adults. The investigation overall reported the following: Only blood was sampled, and tissue TCR repertoires likely differ from those in blood. When a few donors were compared, the shared fraction of clonotypes was about 5% for naive CD4, around 3.6% for naive CD8, 2% to 2.5% for memory CD4, and less than 0.5% for memory CD8. Because the study included only a small number of donors, the genetic and exposure-history diversity represented was limited. Naive subsets generally had larger estimated clonotype richness than memory subsets. Clonotypes shared by all four sorted-subset donors showed higher generation probabilities than non-shared clonotypes. Even with the large sequencing depth, rarefaction of the sorted-subset datasets indicated that sequencing was incomplete. Based on pairwise subsampling, the degree of clonotype sharing among donors was expected to be affected by sequencing depth.

Points on this clone: Its cognate antigen has yet to be identified. Base qualities are not provided; no much larger clone lies one nucleotide away.

The germline V gene provides CDR1 SNHLY and CDR2 FYNNEI. Trimming takes 10 bases off V and 4 bases off J; junction bases not matched to a gene: 2. From the cysteine up to the phenylalanine, the CDR3 has a length of 11 residues. Kept here is only the CDR3 DNA, which spans 33 bases and is read in frame from base 1. For the CD8 naive samples, CD45RO-negative cells were positively selected for CCR7, yielding a CD45RA+CCR7+ population from which TemRA cells were excluded. The donors were healthy, HIV-negative adults who had no recently reported acute infections or vaccinations. All donors were Caucasian adults living in Nashville, Tennessee, USA. Blood was obtained by leukapheresis, after which PBMCs were separated by Ficoll-Histopaque density gradient centrifugation and cryopreserved in liquid nitrogen vapor phase. Analytical flow cytometry was used to check the purity and quantity of each magnetically sorted T cell population. Genomic DNA was isolated from each sorted fraction and quantified by UV absorbance on a Nanodrop 2000c.

TCR CDR3 regions were amplified from genomic DNA by multiplex PCR using the deep immunoSEQ assay. Genomic DNA extracted from each cell subset was distributed evenly over all wells of several immunoSEQ 96-well plates, and each plate served as one replicate. For sorted subsets, each replicate PCR was loaded with about 0.2 ug genomic DNA, equivalent to 30,000 or so T cell genomes. The purified libraries were quantified using a Qubit 3.0 fluorometer, sized with a Bioanalyzer 2100, and then quantified again using the KAPA Library Quantification kit. Every immunoSEQ 96-well plate was sequenced on a separate single-read 150-cycle Illumina NextSeq 550 flow cell. Under the source paper's analysis protocol: Because only junctional sequences without quality scores were contained in the immunoSEQ output, filtering matching that applied to full-length reads could not be performed. To assign V/J genes and CDR3, sequences were annotated against IMGT germline references using PyIR, a Python wrapper for IgBLAST v1.9. Reads with weak V/J assignments (E-value above 1e-6), missing CDR3, stop codons, out-of-frame junctions, or ambiguous translated residues were removed. V3J clonotypes were defined as sequences sharing an identical inferred V gene, J gene, and CDR3 amino acid sequence. Percentage overlap between repertoires was computed as shared unique clonotypes divided by the size of the smaller repertoire. Three approaches were used to assess repertoire richness: RTK rarefaction, the Chao1 estimator, and Recon v2.1 estimates of unobserved clonotypes. Generation probabilities were computed with OLGA for all TCRbeta clonotypes obtained by the gDNA method from four donors. As stored in TCRdb, this immuneACCESS dataset retains in-frame rearrangements with V and J assigned. A fraction of the clones does not appear; measured against another copy, unresolved V genes explain less than half of the discrepancy, and the remainder lacks a known reason. V, J and clone size were drawn from that table, and D and trimming were deduced from the DNA. This sample has approximately 840,000 clones in its table, and roughly 96% of those were observed once. Approximately 0.2% of the sample is in the top ten clones.

The sample taken for sequencing was naive CD8+ T cells sorted from blood. The cell subset or site label, read with the paper, signifies: CD45RA+CCR7+. The receptor comes from a man aged 25 to 40 in good health. The chain uses TRBV2 and TRBJ1-1, and TRBD1 matches 8 of the central bases. The sequenced DNA is TGTGCCATCAGGGGGCCCACTGAAGCTTTCTTT. This translates into CAIRGPTEAFF.